This entry describes one TCR beta chain. Enrolled during active infection, Seattle patients were then followed longitudinally. Sequencing was performed with immunoSEQ multiplex PCR; in TCRdb, only in-frame clones are kept and a portion is missing. The data contain roughly 250,000 clones, around 82% of them singletons. This specimen comes from a study of blood T cell repertoires in COVID-19. Study in general: Sample material is recorded as cDNA or gDNA derived from T cells, B-cell-depleted T cells, or PBMCs.

Between the trimmed V and J ends, which lost 3 bases and 15 bases, there was a span of 18 bases. CDR1 is SEHNR, CDR2 FQNEAQ, per germline (reference sequence). The CDR3 is made up of 13 amino acids. The chain links TRBV7-9 to TRBJ2-1; D is uncertain. Sequencing was performed on peripheral blood. The source of this sequence is a human donor with COVID-19, enrolled during active disease. The donor label of this sample is uncertain. CDR3 loop: CASSLPARAEWFF. CDR3 sequence (DNA): TGTGCCAGCAGCTTGCCGGCCCGCGCGGAGTGGTTCTTC.